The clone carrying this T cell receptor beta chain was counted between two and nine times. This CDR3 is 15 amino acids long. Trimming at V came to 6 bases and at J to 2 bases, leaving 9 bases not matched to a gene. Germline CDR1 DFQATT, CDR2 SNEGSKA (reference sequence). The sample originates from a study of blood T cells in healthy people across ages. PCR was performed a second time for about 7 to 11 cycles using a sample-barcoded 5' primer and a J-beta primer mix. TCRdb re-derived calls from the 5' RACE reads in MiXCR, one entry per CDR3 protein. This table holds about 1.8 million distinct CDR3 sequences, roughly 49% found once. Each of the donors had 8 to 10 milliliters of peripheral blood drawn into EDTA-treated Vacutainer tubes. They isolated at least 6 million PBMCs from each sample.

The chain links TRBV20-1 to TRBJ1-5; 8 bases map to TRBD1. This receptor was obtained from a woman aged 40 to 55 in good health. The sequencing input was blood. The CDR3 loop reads CSARDRGNGNQPQHF. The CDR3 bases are TGCAGTGCCCGTGACAGGGGTAATGGCAATCAGCCCCAGCATTTT.